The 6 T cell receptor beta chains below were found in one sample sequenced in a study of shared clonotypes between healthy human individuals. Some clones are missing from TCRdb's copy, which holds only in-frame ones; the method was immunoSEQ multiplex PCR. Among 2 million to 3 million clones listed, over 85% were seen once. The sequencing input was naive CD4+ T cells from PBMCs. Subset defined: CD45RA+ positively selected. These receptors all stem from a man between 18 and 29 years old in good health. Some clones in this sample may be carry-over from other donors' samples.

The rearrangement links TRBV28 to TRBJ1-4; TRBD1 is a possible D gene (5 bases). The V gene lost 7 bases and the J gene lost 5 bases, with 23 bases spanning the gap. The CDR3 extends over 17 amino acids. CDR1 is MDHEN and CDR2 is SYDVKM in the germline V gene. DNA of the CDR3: TGTGCCAGCACGCAGGGCGGGACGACCTACGGCAATGAAAAACTGTTTTTT. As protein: CASTQGGTTYGNEKLFF.

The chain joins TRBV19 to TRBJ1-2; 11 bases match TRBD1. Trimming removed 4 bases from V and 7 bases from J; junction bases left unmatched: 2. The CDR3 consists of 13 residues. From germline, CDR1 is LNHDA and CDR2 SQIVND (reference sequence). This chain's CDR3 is CASSKDRGPGYTF. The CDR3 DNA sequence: TGTGCCAGTAGTAAGGACAGGGGGCCTGGCTACACCTTC.

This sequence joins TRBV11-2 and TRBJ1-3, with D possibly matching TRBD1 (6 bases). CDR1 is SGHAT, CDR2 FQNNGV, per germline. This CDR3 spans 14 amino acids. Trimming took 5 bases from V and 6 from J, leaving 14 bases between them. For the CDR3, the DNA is TGTGCCAGCAGCCCGGGTTGGACAGAAAACACCATATATTTT. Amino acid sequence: CASSPGWTENTIYF.

The CDR3 DNA follows: TGTGCCAGCAGCTTTCCAGCGAATGAGCAGTTCTTC. Protein sequence: CASSFPANEQFF. The chain carries TRBV7-2 and TRBJ2-1; D is undetermined. This CDR3 is 12 amino acids long. The germline V gene encodes CDR1 SGHTA and CDR2 FQGNSA. The V and J ends lost 3 bases and 7 bases respectively, with 7 bases between them.

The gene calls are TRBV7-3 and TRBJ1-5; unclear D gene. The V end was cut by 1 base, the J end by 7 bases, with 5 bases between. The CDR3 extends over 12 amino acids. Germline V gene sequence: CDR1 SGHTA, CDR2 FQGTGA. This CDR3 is CASSLMGQPQHF. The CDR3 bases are TGTGCCAGCAGCTTAATGGGCCAGCCCCAGCATTTT. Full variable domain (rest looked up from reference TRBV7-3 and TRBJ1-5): GAGVSQTPSNKVTEKGKYVELRCDPISGHTALYWYRQSLGQGPEFLIYFQGTGAADDSGLPNDRFFAVRPEGSVSTLKIQRTERGDSAVYLCASSLMGQPQHFGDGTRLSIL.

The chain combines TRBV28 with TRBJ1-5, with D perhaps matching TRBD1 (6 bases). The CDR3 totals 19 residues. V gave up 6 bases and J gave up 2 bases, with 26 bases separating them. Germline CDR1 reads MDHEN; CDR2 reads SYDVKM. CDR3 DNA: TGTGCCAGCAGCACCGGAGGGGGGGGCGGGAGGTTGGGCAATCAGCCCCAGCATTTT. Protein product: CASSTGGGGGRLGNQPQHF.